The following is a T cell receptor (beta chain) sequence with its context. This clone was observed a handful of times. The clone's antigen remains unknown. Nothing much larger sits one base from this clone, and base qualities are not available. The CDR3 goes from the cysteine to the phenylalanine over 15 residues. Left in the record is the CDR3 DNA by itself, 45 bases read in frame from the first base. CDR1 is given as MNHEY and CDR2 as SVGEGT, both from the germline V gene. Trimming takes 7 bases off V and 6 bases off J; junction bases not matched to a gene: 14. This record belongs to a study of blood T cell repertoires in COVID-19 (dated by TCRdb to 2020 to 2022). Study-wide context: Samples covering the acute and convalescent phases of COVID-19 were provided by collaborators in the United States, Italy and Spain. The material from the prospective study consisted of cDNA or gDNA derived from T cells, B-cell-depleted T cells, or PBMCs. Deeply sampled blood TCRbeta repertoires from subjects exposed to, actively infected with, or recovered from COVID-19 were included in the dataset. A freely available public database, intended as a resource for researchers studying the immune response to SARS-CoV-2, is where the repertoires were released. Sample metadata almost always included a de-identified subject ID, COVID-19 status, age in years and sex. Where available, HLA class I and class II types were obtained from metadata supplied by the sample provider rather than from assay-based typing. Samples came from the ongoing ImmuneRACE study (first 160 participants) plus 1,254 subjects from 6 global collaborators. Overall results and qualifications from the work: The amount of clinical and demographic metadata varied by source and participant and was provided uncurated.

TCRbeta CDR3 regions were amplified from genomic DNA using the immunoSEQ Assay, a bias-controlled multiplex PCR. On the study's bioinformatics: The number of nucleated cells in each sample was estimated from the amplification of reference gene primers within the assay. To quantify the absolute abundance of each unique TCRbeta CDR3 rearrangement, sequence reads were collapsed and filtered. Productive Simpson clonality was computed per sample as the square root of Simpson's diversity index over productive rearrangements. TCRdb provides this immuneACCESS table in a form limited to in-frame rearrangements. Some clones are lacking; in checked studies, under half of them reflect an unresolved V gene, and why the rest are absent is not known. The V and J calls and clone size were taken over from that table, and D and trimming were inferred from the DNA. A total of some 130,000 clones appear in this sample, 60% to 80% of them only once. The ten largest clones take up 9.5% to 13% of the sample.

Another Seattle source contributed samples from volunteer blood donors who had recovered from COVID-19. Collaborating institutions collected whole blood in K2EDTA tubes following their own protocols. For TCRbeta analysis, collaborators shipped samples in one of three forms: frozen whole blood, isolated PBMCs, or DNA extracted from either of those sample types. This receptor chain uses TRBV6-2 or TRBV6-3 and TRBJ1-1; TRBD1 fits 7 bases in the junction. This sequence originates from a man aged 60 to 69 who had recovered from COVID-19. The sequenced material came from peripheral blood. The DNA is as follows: TGTGCCAGCAACCCCACAGGGGAAGGGATCCCTGAAGCTTTCTTT. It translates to CASNPTGEGIPEAFF.